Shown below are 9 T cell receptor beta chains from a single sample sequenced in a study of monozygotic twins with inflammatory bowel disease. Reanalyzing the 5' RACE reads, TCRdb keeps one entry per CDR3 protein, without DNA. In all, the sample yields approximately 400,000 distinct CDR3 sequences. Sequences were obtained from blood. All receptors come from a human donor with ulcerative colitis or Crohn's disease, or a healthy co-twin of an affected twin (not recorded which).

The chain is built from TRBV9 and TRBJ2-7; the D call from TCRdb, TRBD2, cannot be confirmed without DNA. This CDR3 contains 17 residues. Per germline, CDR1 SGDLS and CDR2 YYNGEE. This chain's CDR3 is CASSVGLAGGRSYEQYF.

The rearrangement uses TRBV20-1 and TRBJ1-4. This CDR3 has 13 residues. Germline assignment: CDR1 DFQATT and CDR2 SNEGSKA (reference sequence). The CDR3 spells CSALTATNEKLFF.

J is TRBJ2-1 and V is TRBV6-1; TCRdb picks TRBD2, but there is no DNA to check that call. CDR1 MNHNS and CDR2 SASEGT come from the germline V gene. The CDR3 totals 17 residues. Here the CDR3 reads CASSEALSGGLFLEQFF.

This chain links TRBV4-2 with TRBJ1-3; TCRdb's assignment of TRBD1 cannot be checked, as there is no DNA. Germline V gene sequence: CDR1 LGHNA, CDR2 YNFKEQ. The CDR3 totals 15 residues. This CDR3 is CASSHPGAGENTIYF.

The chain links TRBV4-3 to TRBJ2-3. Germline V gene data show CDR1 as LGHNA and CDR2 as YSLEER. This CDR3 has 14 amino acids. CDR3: CASSPSLMTDTQYF.

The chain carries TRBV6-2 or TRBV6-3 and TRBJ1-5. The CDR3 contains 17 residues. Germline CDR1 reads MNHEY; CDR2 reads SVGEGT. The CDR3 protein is CASSYSRQGFGNQPQHF.

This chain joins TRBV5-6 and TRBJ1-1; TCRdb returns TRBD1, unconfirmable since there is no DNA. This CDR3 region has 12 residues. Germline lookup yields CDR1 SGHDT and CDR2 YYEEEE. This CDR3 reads CASSLPTGGAFF.

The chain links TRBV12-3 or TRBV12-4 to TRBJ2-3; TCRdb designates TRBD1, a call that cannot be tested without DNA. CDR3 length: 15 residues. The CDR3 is CASSNSGTSTDTQYF.

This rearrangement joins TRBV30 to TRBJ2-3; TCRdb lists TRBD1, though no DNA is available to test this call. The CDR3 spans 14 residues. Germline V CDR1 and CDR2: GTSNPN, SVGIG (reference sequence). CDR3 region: CAWNRDRNTDTQYF.